This T cell receptor beta chain was sequenced in a study of CD8 T cells in ankylosing spondylitis. Unmatched junction bases numbered 5, after V lost 2 bases and J lost 2 bases. In germline, CDR1 is MNHEY, CDR2 SMNVEV (reference sequence). The CDR3 totals 16 residues. Study findings and constraints: It was reported that disease-linked clones were significantly enriched in matched ankylosing spondylitis synovial fluid. One TCR beta motif, made up of eight or nine highly homologous variants, appeared characteristic of ankylosing spondylitis blood.

With molecular barcodes, quantitative 5'-RACE was used to make the TCR beta libraries. TCRdb reprocessed the 5' RACE reads with MiXCR, giving one entry per CDR3 protein. The sample comprises roughly 180,000 distinct CDR3 sequences, about an eighth of which are singletons, and approximately 9.9% rests with the top ten. For this clonotype: Its antigen is as yet unknown.

The rearrangement uses TRBV27 and TRBJ1-2; the match to TRBD1 covers 10 bases. The sample comprised blood, either unsorted or a sorted T cell fraction (not recorded which). The sequence came from a female donor with ankylosing spondylitis or in good health (not recorded which). The CDR3 DNA is TGTGCCAGCAGTTTAACCCGGACAGGGGGGAACTATGGCTACACCTTC. This translates into CASSLTRTGGNYGYTF.